Listed below are T cell receptor beta chains from one sample, sequenced in a study of T-cell memory formation after mild COVID-19. TCRdb used MiXCR to reprocess the 5' RACE reads, holding one entry per CDR3 protein. In the table there are approximately 340,000 distinct CDR3 sequences, approximately 16% of which are singletons. Sequenced sample: PBMCs or a T cell subset sorted from them (not recorded which). These receptors were obtained from a man aged 18 to 35 who had mild COVID-19 (a few samples of this study predate the infection). Cell type and time point are not known. The conserved cysteine and the conserved F or W are not part of the CDR3 here.

V gene	J gene	CDR3 protein
TRBV5-1	TRBJ1-6	ASRWDDNSPLH
TRBV27	TRBJ2-2	ASSFLAGASRGELF
TRBV4-1	TRBJ2-7	ASSQVTASVGEQY
TRBV6-2/TRBV6-3	TRBJ2-1	ASSYRQATSYNEQF
TRBV20-1	TRBJ1-1	SATQGAETEAF
TRBV10-3	TRBJ2-5	AISQSGGNQETQY
TRBV6-2/TRBV6-3	TRBJ1-1	ASRHGRSEAF
TRBV6-1	TRBJ2-2	ASSTERGTFWYTGELF
TRBV7-8	TRBJ1-1	ASSLREGFSEAF
TRBV4-3	TRBJ2-7	ASSRGRSSYEQY
TRBV10-3	TRBJ2-3	AISEQLAGPADTQY
TRBV9	TRBJ2-7	ASSAGPLTGEQY
TRBV7-2	TRBJ1-4	ASSSGQENKKLF
TRBV7-2	TRBJ2-5	ASSPDRDIGTQY
TRBV28	TRBJ1-6	ASSPVGTSYNSPLH
TRBV27	TRBJ2-1	ASKLLPPGNEQF
TRBV7-2	TRBJ2-5	ASSLARPETQY
TRBV24-1	TRBJ2-5	ATSEGGRGQETQY
TRBV5-1	TRBJ2-1	ASSSDIAASSYNEQF
TRBV4-1	TRBJ2-7	ASSSGGEQY
TRBV12-3/TRBV12-4	TRBJ2-2	ASSPSLVQPTGELF
TRBV12-3/TRBV12-4	TRBJ2-3	ASAAYLADTQY
TRBV12-3/TRBV12-4	TRBJ2-2	ASSFTYPGELF
TRBV27	TRBJ2-6	ASSPLSGANVLT
TRBV7-9	TRBJ2-7	ASSLVYGKSSYEQY
TRBV4-3	TRBJ2-3	ASSTAPGTDTQY
TRBV24-1	TRBJ1-1	ATSAESGAEAF
TRBV20-1	TRBJ2-5	SAPRVGETQY
TRBV24-1	TRBJ2-5	ATSDLGLAGGMETQY
TRBV3-1	TRBJ2-7	ASSQVMAPDGSYEQY
TRBV4-1	TRBJ1-2	ASSQVQGRGHGYT
TRBV11-1	TRBJ2-5	ASSSRGGVSPQETQY
TRBV6-1	TRBJ2-2	ASIWRDRVTGELF
TRBV7-4	TRBJ1-2	ASILGGYSPDYT
TRBV20-1	TRBJ2-3	SAPRSQYVDTQY
TRBV3-1	TRBJ1-2	ASSPPSGGYGYT
TRBV20-1	TRBJ2-1	SATPPTQGPDEQF
TRBV4-3	TRBJ1-2	ASSQDSGARGYT
TRBV20-1	TRBJ2-1	SARRDRNEQF
TRBV18	TRBJ2-7	ASSSGGQGIAQY
TRBV24-1	TRBJ2-3	ATSDFGGGDYTDTQY
TRBV20-1	TRBJ2-3	SARPRPGGFTDTQY
TRBV11-1	TRBJ1-1	ASSRTGFPQRLNTEAF
TRBV5-1	TRBJ2-2	ASSYSGSNTGELF
TRBV6-5	TRBJ2-1	ASSYWTSSSYNEQF
TRBV7-9	TRBJ1-6	ASSSGTLNNSPLH
TRBV7-2	TRBJ2-5	ASSFLGLAGAGETQY
TRBV3-1	TRBJ1-1	ATPDRAEAF
TRBV9	TRBJ1-6	ASSVAVETPLH
TRBV5-1	TRBJ2-2	ASSIDRGNTGELF
TRBV7-3	TRBJ2-3	ASSRGLAGTDTQY
TRBV7-3	TRBJ1-6	ASSHTGTRNSPLH
TRBV5-1	TRBJ1-6	ASSFRETYNSPLH
TRBV10-2	TRBJ2-3	ASGLAGVEADTQY